The clone carrying this T cell receptor beta chain was picked up one time. CD8+ and CD4+ T cells from blood underwent TCR beta sequencing, which was carried out in a high-throughput format. This entry comes from a study of CD8 T cells in Susac syndrome. Background on the study: Sequenced Susac syndrome patients included over 5 with active disease and under ten who were in remission.

Germline values: CDR1 DFQATT, CDR2 SNEGSKA (reference sequence). Trimming cost V 1 base and J 4 bases, with 12 bases left between them. The CDR3 length is 14 residues. RNA in amounts of 0.5 to 1 ug was reverse transcribed with random hexamers. In TCRdb, the immunoSEQ multiplex PCR reads were re-called with MiXCR into one record per CDR3 protein. The sample consists of 95,000 to 150,000 distinct CDR3 sequences, roughly 95% of them appearing once. J is TRBJ2-3 and V is TRBV20-1, with a weak D call TRBD1 (5 bases). This sequence originates from a human donor with Susac syndrome. Material: CD4+ T cells from PBMCs. Here the CDR3 reads CSARGGQGPDTQYF. For the CDR3, the DNA is TGCAGTGCTAGAGGCGGCCAGGGCCCAGATACGCAGTATTTT.